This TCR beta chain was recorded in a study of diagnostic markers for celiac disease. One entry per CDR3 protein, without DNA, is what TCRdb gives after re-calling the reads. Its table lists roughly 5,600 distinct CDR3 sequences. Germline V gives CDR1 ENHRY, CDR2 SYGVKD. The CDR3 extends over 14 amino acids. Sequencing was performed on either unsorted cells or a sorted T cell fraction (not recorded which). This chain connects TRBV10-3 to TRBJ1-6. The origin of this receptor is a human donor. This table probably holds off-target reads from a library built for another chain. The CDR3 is CAIRSTENNSPLHF.